This T cell receptor (beta chain) came from a study of blood T cell repertoires in COVID-19. The overall study: Some COVID-19 samples were acute and others convalescent; all came from the United States, Italy and Spain. From T cells, B-cell-depleted T cells, or PBMCs came the material, which was cDNA or gDNA.

This clone was seen more than once but under ten times. Under the authors' procedure: Estimates of nucleated cell counts were drawn from the amplification of reference gene primers. Data came from immunoSEQ multiplex PCR; TCRdb stores just in-frame clones and leaves some out. That table gives V, J and clone size, and the DNA gave D and trimming. The sample records about 48,000 clones, 80% to 85% being singletons. The CDR3 totals 12 residues. Trimming stripped 7 bases from V and 7 bases from J, with 13 bases between. CDR1 MNHEY and CDR2 SVGAGI come from the germline V gene. The clonotype comes from a man between 65 and 80 years old with acute or convalescent COVID-19. The sequencing input was peripheral blood. The V call is TRBV6-5, the J call TRBJ1-2; D not certain. The CDR3 spells CASKEAARGYTF. The CDR3 coding sequence is TGTGCCAGCAAAGAGGCAGCGCGTGGCTACACCTTC.